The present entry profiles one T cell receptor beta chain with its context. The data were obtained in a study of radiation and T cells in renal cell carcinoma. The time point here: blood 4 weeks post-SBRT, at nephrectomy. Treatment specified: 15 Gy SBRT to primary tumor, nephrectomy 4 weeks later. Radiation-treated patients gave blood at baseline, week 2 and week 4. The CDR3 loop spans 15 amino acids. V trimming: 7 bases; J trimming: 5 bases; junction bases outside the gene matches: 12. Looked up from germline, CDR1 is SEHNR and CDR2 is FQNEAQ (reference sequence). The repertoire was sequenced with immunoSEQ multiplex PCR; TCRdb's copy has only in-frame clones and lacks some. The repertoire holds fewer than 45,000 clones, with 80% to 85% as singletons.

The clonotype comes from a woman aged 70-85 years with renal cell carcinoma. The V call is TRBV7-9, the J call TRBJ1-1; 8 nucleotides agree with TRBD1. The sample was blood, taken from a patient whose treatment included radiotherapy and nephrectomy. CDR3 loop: CASTGQGWEVTEAFF. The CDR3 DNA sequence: TGTGCCAGCACCGGACAGGGTTGGGAGGTAACTGAAGCTTTCTTT.